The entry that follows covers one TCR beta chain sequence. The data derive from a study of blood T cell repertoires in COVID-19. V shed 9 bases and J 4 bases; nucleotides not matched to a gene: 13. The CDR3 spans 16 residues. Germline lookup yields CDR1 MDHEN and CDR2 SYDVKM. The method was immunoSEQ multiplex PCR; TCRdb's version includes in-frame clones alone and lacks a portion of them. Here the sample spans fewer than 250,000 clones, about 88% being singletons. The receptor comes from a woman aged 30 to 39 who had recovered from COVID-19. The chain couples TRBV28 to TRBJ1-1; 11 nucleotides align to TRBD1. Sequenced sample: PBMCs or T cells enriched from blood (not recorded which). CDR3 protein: CASSGTGGLMGTEAFF. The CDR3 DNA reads TGTGCCAGTTCCGGGACAGGGGGATTAATGGGCACTGAAGCTTTCTTT.